One sample yielded the 14 T cell receptor beta chains listed below, sequenced in a study of Graves' ophthalmopathy and Graves' hyperthyroidism. The TCR beta CDR3 regions underwent amplification from RNA transcripts. Second-round multiplex PCR followed a first-round RT-PCR using HTBI primers. One entry per CDR3 protein, called by TCRdb with MiXCR from the multiplex PCR reads. The table records fewer than 350,000 distinct CDR3 sequences, roughly 17% of them present only once. The sequenced material came from peripheral blood. Receptors originate from an adult man with Graves' ophthalmopathy.

The chain is built from TRBV30 and TRBJ1-5; perhaps TRBD1 as D (5 bases). V gave up 3 bases and J gave up 1 base, with 13 bases separating them. The CDR3 is made up of 15 amino acids. Germline V gene sequence: CDR1 GTSNPN, CDR2 SVGIG (reference sequence). The CDR3 loop is CAWRRGEGSNQPQHF. The CDR3 region has the DNA TGTGCCTGGAGAAGGGGCGAGGGGAGCAATCAGCCCCAGCATTTT.

The rearrangement joins TRBV7-8 to TRBJ2-7, with D perhaps TRBD1 or TRBD2 (5 bases each). The CDR3 is made up of 15 amino acids. Trimming took 5 bases from V and 3 from J, leaving 17 bases between them. Germline lookup yields CDR1 SGHVS and CDR2 FQNEAQ. The CDR3 reads CASSLGRNTFYEQYF. The CDR3 DNA follows: TGTGCCAGCAGCCTGGGACGAAATACCTTCTACGAGCAGTACTTC.

The sample holds many counts of this clonotype. The V call is TRBV11-2, the J call TRBJ2-5; D may be TRBD2 (6 bases). Per the germline V gene, CDR1 is SGHAT and CDR2 is FQNNGV. The CDR3 totals 16 residues. The V end was cut by 5 bases, the J end by 1 base, with 17 bases between. CDR3 bases: TGTGCCAGCAGCCGCAACACCGGGACTGGCCAAGAGACCCAGTACTTC. As protein: CASSRNTGTGQETQYF.

The chain is built from TRBV19 and TRBJ2-5; possible D gene TRBD2, 6 bases. The CDR3 has 13 amino acids. Trimming pared 6 bases from V and 6 bases from J, leaving 14 bases between. In germline, CDR1 is LNHDA, CDR2 SQIVND (reference sequence). CDR3 coding DNA: TGTGCCAGTAGCGATACTAGCATGAAGACCCAGTACTTC. This encodes CASSDTSMKTQYF.

Many counts were recorded for this clonotype. The chain carries TRBV2 and TRBJ1-1, with 7 bases matching TRBD1. Germline loops: CDR1 SNHLY, CDR2 FYNNEI. V was pared by 4 bases and J by 1 base, with 3 bases of the junction left unmatched. CDR3 length: 14 residues. Here the CDR3 DNA reads TGTGCCAGCAGTGCGCAGGGGGGGAACACTGAAGCTTTCTTT. As protein: CASSAQGGNTEAFF.

This clonotype was found many times. Possible read error: a much larger clone is one base away. This chain joins TRBV27 and TRBJ2-7, with TRBD1 matching 10 bases. V lost 3 bases and J lost 3; bases outside the gene matches: 5. CDR3 size: 15 residues. Germline CDR1 reads MNHEY; CDR2 reads SMNVEV (reference sequence). The CDR3 nucleotides are TGTGCCAGCAGTTTCACCGGGACAGGGGTCTACGAGCAGTACTTC. Translated, it gives CASSFTGTGVYEQYF.

The sample holds many counts of this clonotype. The V and J genes are TRBV12-3 or TRBV12-4 and TRBJ2-5; a possible D gene is TRBD2 (5 bases). The CDR3 runs to 15 residues. V lost 6 bases and J 2 bases, leaving 16 bases between the germline ends. CDR3 in amino acids: CASSYKPRTQETQYF. The DNA for the CDR3 is TGTGCCAGCAGCTATAAACCCCGGACTCAAGAGACCCAGTACTTC.

The chain carries TRBV5-1 and TRBJ2-5; TRBD2 matches at 8 bases. The CDR3 contains 16 residues. V was pared by 0 bases and J by 2 bases, with 6 bases of the junction left unmatched. Germline V CDR1 and CDR2: SGHRS, YFSETQ. The CDR3 coding sequence is TGCGCCAGCAGCTTGGCCGGGAGGGGGGAACAAGAGACCCAGTACTTC. It codes for CASSLAGRGEQETQYF.

This clonotype was found many times. This CDR3 is CASRAGTGTLHSYEQYF. The CDR3 coding sequence is TGTGCCAGCAGAGCCGGGACAGGGACACTCCACTCCTACGAGCAGTACTTC. This chain links TRBV6-4 with TRBJ2-7, with TRBD1 identical over 9 bases. The CDR3 is made up of 17 amino acids. Looked up from germline, CDR1 is MRHNA and CDR2 is SNTAGT. Trimming removed 6 bases from V and 0 bases from J; junction bases left unmatched: 12.

This clonotype showed up many times. As DNA, the CDR3 is TGCGCCAGCAGCCAGTCCGGGACACCCTACGAGCAGTACTTC. Translating gives CASSQSGTPYEQYF. The chain has TRBV4-1 and TRBJ2-7; possible D gene TRBD1, 6 bases. V lost 3 bases and J lost 2, with 11 bases in between. In germline, CDR1 is MGHRA, CDR2 YSYEKL. This CDR3 is built from 14 residues.

The rearrangement joins TRBV3-1 to TRBJ1-1; no reliable D call. This CDR3 spans 13 amino acids. Per germline, CDR1 LGHDT and CDR2 YNNKEL (reference sequence). Trimming pared 3 bases from V and 1 base from J, leaving 6 bases between. The CDR3 loop is CASSHLENTEAFF. The DNA for the CDR3 is TGTGCCAGCAGCCACCTGGAGAACACTGAAGCTTTCTTT.

This clonotype was counted many times. The gene calls are TRBV5-8 and TRBJ1-5, with TRBD1 matching over 7 bases. V shed 5 bases, J shed 0 bases, and the junction held 8 bases outside the gene matches. Germline values: CDR1 SGHTS, CDR2 YDEGEE. The CDR3 spans 16 residues. The CDR3 coding sequence is TGTGCCAGCAGTCGGTACAGGGGCAATAGCAATCAGCCCCAGCATTTT. This codes for CASSRYRGNSNQPQHF.

This clonotype turned up a few times. At one end the junction does not follow the germline gene, possibly because of a read error. This chain links TRBV5-8 with TRBJ2-3; D gene uncertain. Germline loops: CDR1 SGHTS, CDR2 YDEGEE. This CDR3 region has 14 residues. CDR3 amino acids: CARSPGLPTDTQYF. The DNA of the CDR3 is TGTGCCCGCAGCCCGGGTCTTCCCACAGATACGCAGTATTTT.

This clonotype was seen many times. The J gene is TRBJ1-5, the V gene TRBV19; D is possibly TRBD1 (6 bases). Germline V CDR1 and CDR2: LNHDA, SQIVND (reference sequence). The V and J ends lost 8 bases and 4 bases respectively, with 18 bases between them. This CDR3 region has 15 residues. CDR3 residues: CASSKGGTPNQPQHF. In DNA form, the CDR3 reads TGTGCCAGTTCGAAGGGGGGGACGCCGAATCAGCCCCAGCATTTT.